Only one count was recorded for the clone carrying this TCR beta chain. Antigen unknown. Mismatch with germline at one junction end may stem from a read error. This CDR3 region has 16 residues. In germline, CDR1 is MNHNY, CDR2 SVGAGI (reference sequence). Primers used in a second PCR of roughly 6 to 12 cycles were a sample-barcoded 5' primer and a J-beta primer mix. The template-switch adaptor was a 5' adaptor with 12 random nucleotides. It tagged each cDNA molecule. All samples yielded 3 million or more CDR3-containing paired-end reads. TCRdb reprocessed the 5' RACE reads with MiXCR, giving one entry per CDR3 protein. The top ten clones hold just under 25% of a sample with 550,000 to 600,000 distinct CDR3 sequences, 47% of them seen once. This entry belongs to a study of blood T cells in healthy people across ages. Across the study: T cells yielded about one barcoded beta molecule per two cells through template switching. General study findings and limits: For the donors, CMV status was unknown and possibly confounded expanded clonotype changes.

Sequencing used blood. This sequence was found in a man older than 75 in good health. The gene calls are TRBV6-6 and TRBJ2-7; no definite D call. The CDR3 sequence: CASSYSAPVVTYGQYF. The DNA of the CDR3 is TGCGCCAGCAGTTACTCCGCCCCGGTGGTAACCTACGGGCAGTACTTC.